Each of the 26 T cell receptor beta chains below was sequenced from the same sample in a study of blood T cell repertoires in COVID-19. Repertoires were generated with immunoSEQ multiplex PCR, while TCRdb's copy carries only in-frame clones and drops some. The repertoire holds some 220,000 clones, with approximately 85% as singletons. The sequenced sample consisted of peripheral blood. The receptors originated from a middle-aged man with COVID-19, enrolled during active disease.

As to this clone: A much larger clone sits a single nucleotide away, making a read error possible. The same CDR3 also results from other DNA sequences found in this sample. This chain joins TRBV5-1 and TRBJ2-3; TRBD1 agrees at 9 bases. Germline assignment: CDR1 SGHRS and CDR2 YFSETQ. This CDR3 has 14 amino acids. The CDR3 is CASSGTGRTDTQYF. The CDR3 region has the DNA TGCGCCAGCAGCGGGACAGGGCGCACAGATACACAGTATTTT.

V is TRBV2 and J is TRBJ2-2; the D gene is possibly TRBD1 (5 bases). The V gene's germline CDR1 is SNHLY and CDR2 FYNNEI. The CDR3 runs to 14 residues. Deletions cut 6 bases from V and 3 bases from J, with 11 bases between. CDR3 DNA: TGTGCCAGCAGGGGTGTGGGGCACACCGGGGAGCTGTTTTTT. Protein product: CASRGVGHTGELFF.

This rearrangement joins TRBV4-1 to TRBJ1-2; D gene uncertain. Germline V gene sequence: CDR1 MGHRA, CDR2 YSYEKL. The CDR3 consists of 11 residues. Trimming took off 1 base at V and 8 bases at J, with 5 bases between the two ends. The CDR3 spells CASSQGLGYTF. In DNA form, the CDR3 reads TGCGCCAGCAGCCAAGGTCTGGGCTACACCTTC.

This chain joins TRBV6-1 and TRBJ2-7; 10 bases agree with TRBD1. The CDR3 loop spans 16 amino acids. Germline CDR1 MNHNS, CDR2 SASEGT. Unmatched junction bases numbered 8, after V lost 3 bases and J lost 3 bases. CDR3 residues: CASSDHPGQGNYEQYF. The CDR3 DNA sequence: TGTGCCAGCAGTGACCACCCGGGACAGGGGAACTACGAGCAGTACTTC.

The genes are TRBV19 and TRBJ1-3; 7 bases match TRBD1. This CDR3 has 17 residues. Germline trimming cut 6 bases from V and 0 bases from J; bases unmatched to any gene: 11. Germline V CDR1 and CDR2: LNHDA, SQIVND (reference sequence). The chain's CDR3 is CASRTPGQRISGNTIYF. The CDR3 DNA reads TGTGCCAGTAGGACCCCGGGACAGAGAATCTCTGGAAACACCATATATTTT.

The chain combines TRBV10-3 with TRBJ2-1; D call uncertain. Germline CDR1 is ENHRY and CDR2 is SYGVKD. This CDR3 region has 13 residues. Trimming left V 3 bases short and J 9 bases short, with 12 bases between. The CDR3 bases are TGTGCCATCAGTGACGAGAAAGCCCGTGAGCAGTTCTTC. This encodes CAISDEKAREQFF.

V usage is TRBV9 and J usage is TRBJ1-4, with D hard to call. V gave up 0 bases and J gave up 8 bases, with 14 bases separating them. The V gene's germline CDR1 is SGDLS and CDR2 YYNGEE. CDR3 size: 15 residues. The CDR3 nucleotides are TGTGCCAGCAGCGTAGCTTCTGGGGAGGGCGAAAAACTGTTTTTT. Its translation is CASSVASGEGEKLFF.

This rearrangement joins TRBV2 to TRBJ2-2; D not resolved. The V end was cut by 5 bases, the J end by 10 bases, with 8 bases between. The germline gives CDR1 SNHLY, CDR2 FYNNEI. This CDR3 has 11 residues. The CDR3 DNA is TGTGCCAGCAGTTTCCAGAAGGAGCTGTTTTTT. Translation: CASSFQKELFF. The full variable domain, rest sourced from reference TRBV2 and TRBJ2-2, is EPEVTQTPSHQVTQMGQEVILRCVPISNHLYFYWYRQILGQKVEFLVSFYNNEISEKSEIFDDQFSVERPDGSNFTLKIRSTKLEDSAMYFCASSFQKELFFGEGSRLTVL.

This chain joins TRBV28 and TRBJ2-4; weak D call: TRBD2 (7 bases). The CDR3 loop spans 16 amino acids. Germline-derived CDR1 and CDR2 are MDHEN and SYDVKM. V was trimmed by 5 bases and J by 0 bases, leaving 14 bases between them. In DNA form, the CDR3 reads TGTGCCAGCAGTCCTTTCGGGGGGCTAGCCAAAAACATTCAGTACTTC. Its protein is CASSPFGGLAKNIQYF.

The chain carries TRBV6-2 or TRBV6-3 and TRBJ2-4; TRBD2 matches 10 bases. The CDR3 runs to 16 residues. In germline, CDR1 is MNHEY, CDR2 SVGEGT. J lost 9 bases, V lost 0 bases, and 8 bases had no gene match. The DNA for the CDR3 is TGTGCCAGCAGTTACTCGGTTAGCGGGGGGAGTGGCATTCAGTACTTC. This translates into CASSYSVSGGSGIQYF.

The chain links TRBV27 to TRBJ1-2, with 11 bases that match TRBD1. The CDR3 sequence is 13 residues long. CDR1 and CDR2 from the germline V gene are MNHEY and SMNVEV (reference sequence). The junction had 4 bases not matched to a gene; V was cut back by 5 bases and J by 8 bases. The CDR3 loop reads CASSRTGGFGYTF. The CDR3 DNA reads as TGTGCCAGCAGTCGGACAGGGGGCTTCGGCTACACCTTC.

V gene TRBV18 combines with J gene TRBJ1-5; TRBD1 is a possible D gene (5 bases). V gave up 5 bases and J gave up 11 bases, with 16 bases separating them. Germline values: CDR1 KGHSH, CDR2 LQKENI. The CDR3 sequence is 13 residues long. DNA for the CDR3: TGTGCCAGCTCAGAAGGGGAACGGTGGGCCCAGCATTTT. It is translated as CASSEGERWAQHF.

This rearrangement joins TRBV12-3 or TRBV12-4 to TRBJ2-5, with 11 bases lining up with TRBD2. V was clipped by 9 bases and J by 8 bases; unmatched bases: 8. The CDR3 covers 13 residues. The CDR3 nucleotides are TGTGCCAGTGTACTAGCGGGGGAGAATACCCAGTACTTC. Protein: CASVLAGENTQYF.

This clone came up a few times. V gene TRBV5-1 combines with J gene TRBJ1-6; 7 bases line up with TRBD1. Germline trimming cut 4 bases from V and 9 bases from J; bases unmatched to any gene: 10. The CDR3 consists of 15 residues. Germline assignment: CDR1 SGHRS and CDR2 YFSETQ. CDR3 sequence reads: CASSPLTGWGSPLHF. The CDR3, as DNA: TGCGCCAGCAGCCCCCTGACAGGGTGGGGTTCACCCCTCCACTTT.

This clone occurred a few times. The V gene is TRBV7-9, the J gene TRBJ2-7, with D possibly being TRBD1 (6 bases). CDR1 and CDR2 from the germline V gene are SEHNR and FQNEAQ (reference sequence). The CDR3 contains 17 residues. V lost 1 base to trimming and J lost 0 bases, with 16 bases between them. The DNA for the CDR3 is TGTGCCAGCAGCTTAGGGGGAAAAGGGGGTCCCTCCTACGAGCAGTACTTC. Translation gives CASSLGGKGGPSYEQYF.

The chain carries TRBV4-1 and TRBJ2-1, with TRBD2 matching 11 bases. V lost 3 bases, J lost 8 bases, and 6 bases stayed unmatched. The CDR3 contains 15 residues. Looked up from germline, CDR1 is MGHRA and CDR2 is YSYEKL. CDR3 residues: CASSQIAGGLDEQFF. CDR3 nucleotide sequence: TGCGCCAGCAGCCAGATAGCGGGGGGGCTCGATGAGCAGTTCTTC.

V usage is TRBV2 and J usage is TRBJ2-3; D is possibly TRBD2 (6 bases). The CDR3 spans 14 residues. Germline lookup yields CDR1 SNHLY and CDR2 FYNNEI. V was clipped by 8 bases and J by 3 bases, with 15 bases between them. Here the CDR3 DNA reads TGTGCCAGCGGGGGGAACCGGAATACAGATACGCAGTATTTT. Translation: CASGGNRNTDTQYF.

The chain couples TRBV6-5 to TRBJ2-7; 10 bases agree with TRBD1. The V segment lost 0 bases and the J segment 1 base; nucleotides outside the gene matches: 3. Looked up from germline, CDR1 is MNHEY and CDR2 is SVGAGI. This CDR3 is built from 16 residues. In DNA, the CDR3 is TGTGCCAGCAGTTACTCCGGGACAGGGGAATCCTACGAGCAGTACTTC. It encodes CASSYSGTGESYEQYF.

This chain connects TRBV30 to TRBJ2-2; TRBD2 matches 7 bases. V was clipped by 7 bases and J by 5 bases; unmatched bases: 13. CDR3 size: 15 residues. Germline CDR1 reads GTSNPN; CDR2 reads SVGIG (reference sequence). The DNA of the CDR3 is TGTGCCTATTCGATGTACGGGGGGAAGACCGGGGAGCTGTTTTTT. The encoded protein is CAYSMYGGKTGELFF.

This rearrangement joins TRBV28 to TRBJ1-2; 8 bases align to TRBD1. Germline CDR1 reads MDHEN; CDR2 reads SYDVKM. CDR3 length equals 13 residues. The trim removed 4 bases at V and 8 bases at J, leaving 6 bases unmatched. The CDR3 sequence: CASSSGQGGGYTF. In DNA, the CDR3 is TGTGCCAGCAGTTCCGGACAGGGAGGGGGCTACACCTTC.

This clone was picked up a small number of times. The chain carries TRBV3-1 (or the pseudogene TRBV3-2) and TRBJ1-1; D gene uncertain. V lost 4 bases and J lost 0, with 9 bases in between. This CDR3 spans 14 amino acids. The germline gives CDR1 LGHDT, CDR2 YNNKEL (reference sequence). The CDR3 loop is CASSLREMNTEAFF. DNA of the CDR3: TGTGCCAGCAGCCTTCGGGAGATGAACACTGAAGCTTTCTTT.

The chain recombines TRBV9 with TRBJ2-5; D might be TRBD2 (5 bases). The V and J ends lost 0 bases and 4 bases respectively, with 13 bases between them. The germline CDR1 and CDR2 sequences are SGDLS and YYNGEE. The CDR3 extends over 15 amino acids. The CDR3 here is CASSVAPGWRETQYF. The CDR3 nucleotides are TGTGCCAGCAGCGTAGCTCCGGGATGGAGAGAGACCCAGTACTTC.

This chain's CDR3 is CASTTTVNTEAFF. CDR3 nucleotide sequence: TGTGCCAGCACCACGACAGTGAACACTGAAGCTTTCTTT. The rearrangement links TRBV12-3 or TRBV12-4 to TRBJ1-1, with a weak D call TRBD1 (5 bases). This CDR3 has 13 residues. The V end was cut by 7 bases, the J end by 0 bases, with 9 bases between.

This chain links TRBV5-1 with TRBJ1-1, with D unclear. V lost 0 bases and J 7 bases, leaving 13 bases between the germline ends. Germline V gene sequence: CDR1 SGHRS, CDR2 YFSETQ. The CDR3 covers 14 residues. The CDR3 DNA is TGCGCCAGCAGCTTGGCCGGGGAATACAGTGAAGCTTTCTTT. This sequence encodes CASSLAGEYSEAFF.

The chain has TRBV30 and TRBJ2-1; 8 positions agree with TRBD2. CDR3 size: 13 residues. J lost 12 bases, V lost 3 bases, and 10 bases had no gene match. Looked up from germline, CDR1 is GTSNPN and CDR2 is SVGIG (reference sequence). The CDR3: CAWSAGGGLTQFF. CDR3 bases: TGTGCCTGGAGCGCCGGGGGGGGTTTAACGCAGTTCTTC.

The rearrangement joins TRBV7-6 to TRBJ1-5, with TRBD1 as a possible D gene (5 bases). Trimming took off 2 bases at V and 3 bases at J, with 11 bases between the two ends. The CDR3 has 15 amino acids. Germline loops: CDR1 SGHVS, CDR2 FNYEAQ. The CDR3 nucleotides read TGTGCCAGCAGCTTAATCCAGGGCCCCAATCAGCCCCAGCATTTT. Translated, it gives CASSLIQGPNQPQHF.